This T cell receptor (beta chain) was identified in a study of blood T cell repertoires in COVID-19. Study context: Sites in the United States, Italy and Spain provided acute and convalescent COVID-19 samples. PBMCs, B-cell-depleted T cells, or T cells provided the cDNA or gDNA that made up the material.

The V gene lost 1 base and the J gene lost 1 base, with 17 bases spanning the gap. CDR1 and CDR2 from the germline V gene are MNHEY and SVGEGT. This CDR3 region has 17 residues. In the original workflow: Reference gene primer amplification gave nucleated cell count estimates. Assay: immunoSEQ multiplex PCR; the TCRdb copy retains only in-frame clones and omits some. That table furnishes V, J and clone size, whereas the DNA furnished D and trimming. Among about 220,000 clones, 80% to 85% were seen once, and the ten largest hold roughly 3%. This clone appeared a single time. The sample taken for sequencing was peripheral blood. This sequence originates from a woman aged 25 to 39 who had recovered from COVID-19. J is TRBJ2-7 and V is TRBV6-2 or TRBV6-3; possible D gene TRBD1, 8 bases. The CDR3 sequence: CASSYWGGDRHSYEQYF. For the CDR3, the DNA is TGTGCCAGCAGTTACTGGGGAGGGGACAGGCATTCCTACGAGCAGTACTTC.